Listed here are 26 T cell receptor beta chains from one sample, sequenced in a study of shared clonotypes between healthy human individuals. The method was immunoSEQ multiplex PCR; TCRdb's version includes in-frame clones alone and lacks a portion of them. There are a few million clones in the sample; 80% to 95% occur only once, and around 0.4% lies in the top ten. The source material was naive CD4+ T cells from PBMCs. Subset in this sample: CD45RA+ positively selected. The receptors derive from a man aged 18 to 29 in good health. Some clones in this sample may be carry-over from other donors' samples.

The J gene is TRBJ2-5, the V gene TRBV10-3, with TRBD1 matching 7 bases. CDR1 ENHRY and CDR2 SYGVKD come from the germline V gene. Germline trimming cut 3 bases from V and 5 bases from J; bases unmatched to any gene: 9. The CDR3 totals 15 residues. The CDR3 DNA follows: TGTGCCATCAGTGACGGCCGGGACAGCGATGAGACCCAGTACTTC. It is translated as CAISDGRDSDETQYF.

This clone has a single count. The V and J genes are TRBV2 and TRBJ1-4, with TRBD1 identical over 8 bases. This CDR3 is 14 amino acids long. The germline gives CDR1 SNHLY, CDR2 FYNNEI. V was clipped by 5 bases and J by 5 bases; unmatched bases: 4. This CDR3 reads CASSWTGKNEKLFF. In DNA form, the CDR3 reads TGTGCCAGCAGTTGGACAGGGAAAAATGAAAAACTGTTTTTT.

In the case of this clone: This sample includes further DNA sequences coding for the same CDR3. This chain links TRBV7-9 with TRBJ1-6; 11 bases agree with TRBD1. CDR1 and CDR2 from the germline V gene are SEHNR and FQNEAQ (reference sequence). CDR3 length: 15 amino acids. The junction had 1 base not matched to a gene; V was cut back by 0 bases and J by 9 bases. In nucleotides, the CDR3 is TGTGCCAGCAGCTTAGCGGGACAGGGGGGTTCACCCCTCCACTTT. Translating it yields CASSLAGQGGSPLHF.

Concerning this clone: This may be a read error: a much more frequent sequence differs by one nucleotide. This specimen includes other DNA sequences encoding the same CDR3. V is TRBV5-1 and J is TRBJ2-3; no reliable D call. The CDR3 length is 12 residues. Per the germline V gene, CDR1 is SGHRS and CDR2 is YFSETQ. The germline V and J ends were trimmed by 3 bases and 0 bases, with 2 bases remaining between them. The CDR3 nucleotides read TGCGCCAGCAGCTCTAGCACAGATACGCAGTATTTT. It yields the protein CASSSSTDTQYF.

V usage is TRBV19 and J usage is TRBJ1-1; D gene uncertain. V was pared by 4 bases and J by 1 base, with 4 bases between. The CDR3 loop spans 12 amino acids. Germline V lookup: CDR1 LNHDA, CDR2 SQIVND (reference sequence). This chain's CDR3 is CASSSSNTEAFF. CDR3 coding DNA: TGTGCCAGTAGTAGTTCGAACACTGAAGCTTTCTTT.

V usage is TRBV5-6 and J usage is TRBJ2-3, with TRBD1 matching over 7 bases. This CDR3 has 16 amino acids. V lost 0 bases, J lost 2 bases, and 6 bases stayed unmatched. The V gene's germline CDR1 is SGHDT and CDR2 YYEEEE. CDR3 bases: TGTGCCAGCAGCTTGGTCGGGGACAGACTCACAGATACGCAGTATTTT. Protein product: CASSLVGDRLTDTQYF.

Points on this clone: Other DNA sequences in the sample encode the same CDR3. J is TRBJ1-5 and V is TRBV7-2; D gene ambiguous. This CDR3 contains 13 residues. V lost 5 bases and J lost 5, with 10 bases in between. Germline CDR1 and CDR2: SGHTA and FQGNSA. The CDR3 DNA sequence: TGTGCCAGCAGCCTTAGCTGGGATCAGCCCCAGCATTTT. It translates to CASSLSWDQPQHF.

The chain carries TRBV7-2 and TRBJ1-4, with TRBD1 identical over 7 bases. Germline values: CDR1 SGHTA, CDR2 FQGNSA. The CDR3 runs 16 residues. Losses at the gene ends were 6 bases for V and 12 bases for J; bases not matched to a gene: 19. The CDR3 DNA sequence: TGTGCCAGCAGGTCCTCCGTAGGGACAGACCTCTCTGAACTGTTTTTT. Its protein is CASRSSVGTDLSELFF.

The J gene is TRBJ2-5, the V gene TRBV2, with a weak D call TRBD1 (7 bases). Germline loops: CDR1 SNHLY, CDR2 FYNNEI. CDR3 length equals 15 residues. Deletions cut 3 bases from V and 2 bases from J, with 13 bases between. CDR3 nucleotides: TGTGCCAGCAGTGAGGAGGGCAGGGGGCAAGAGACCCAGTACTTC. This translates into CASSEEGRGQETQYF.

J is TRBJ2-7 and V is TRBV15; unclear D gene. The CDR3 is 15 amino acids. Trimming pared 0 bases from V and 1 base from J, leaving 10 bases between. Germline V CDR1 and CDR2: LNHNV, YYDKDF (reference sequence). The DNA of the CDR3 is TGTGCCACCAGCAGAGACACACGACTTTCCTACGAGCAGTACTTC. Its translation: CATSRDTRLSYEQYF.

This chain links TRBV7-9 with TRBJ2-3; TRBD1 aligns across 10 bases. CDR3 length equals 15 residues. After removal of 5 bases from V and 1 base from J, the junction contained 3 bases not matched to a gene. CDR1 is SEHNR and CDR2 is FQNEAQ in the germline V gene (reference sequence). For the CDR3, the DNA is TGTGCCAGCAGCGACGGACAGGGGGGCACAGATACGCAGTATTTT. As protein: CASSDGQGGTDTQYF. The full variable domain, rest sourced from reference TRBV7-9 and TRBJ2-3, is DTGVSQNPRHKITKRGQNVTFRCDPISEHNRLYWYRQTLGQGPEFLTYFQNEAQLEKSRLLSDRFSAERPKGSFSTLEIQRTEQGDSAMYLCASSDGQGGTDTQYFGPGTRLTVL.

The rearrangement links TRBV10-3 to TRBJ2-1; 10 bases map to TRBD2. Germline lookup yields CDR1 ENHRY and CDR2 SYGVKD. CDR3 length: 16 residues. The J segment lost 6 bases and the V segment lost 6 bases, leaving 11 bases of the junction unmatched. CDR3 in DNA: TGTGCCATCAGAAGGGACGGGACTAGCGATCTCAATGAGCAGTTCTTC. This sequence encodes CAIRRDGTSDLNEQFF.

With regard to this clone: The same CDR3 arises from other DNA sequences in this sample as well. The V call is TRBV7-2, the J call TRBJ2-7, with 9 bases matching TRBD1. Per germline, CDR1 SGHTA and CDR2 FQGNSA. The CDR3 is made up of 13 amino acids. Trimming took 5 bases from V and 3 from J; bases not matched to a gene: 2. Here the CDR3 reads CASSPGQGYEQYF. The CDR3 DNA follows: TGTGCCAGCAGCCCGGGACAGGGCTACGAGCAGTACTTC.

The genes are TRBV19 and TRBJ1-1, with D unclear. This CDR3 has 15 residues. CDR1 and CDR2 from the germline V gene are LNHDA and SQIVND (reference sequence). Trimming took off 5 bases at V and 0 bases at J, with 13 bases between the two ends. The CDR3 region has the DNA TGTGCCAGTAGTGCCACGCGGGGAATGAACACTGAAGCTTTCTTT. Translation: CASSATRGMNTEAFF. The whole variable domain, remainder taken from reference TRBV19 and TRBJ1-1, is DGGITQSPKYLFRKEGQNVTLSCEQNLNHDAMYWYRQDPGQGLRLIYYSQIVNDFQKGDIAEGYSVSREKKESFPLTVTSAQKNPTAFYLCASSATRGMNTEAFFGQGTRLTVV.

The genes are TRBV19 and TRBJ1-3; TRBD1 aligns across 8 bases. The CDR3 is made up of 16 amino acids. The V and J ends lost 4 bases and 4 bases, in that order; junction bases with no gene match: 9. Germline assignment: CDR1 LNHDA and CDR2 SQIVND (reference sequence). The CDR3 DNA reads as TGTGCCAGTAGTACCCGGGCCGGACAGGGAGGAAACACCATATATTTT. Encoded protein: CASSTRAGQGGNTIYF.

The CDR3 protein is CASKNLGVGPADTQYF. The DNA of the CDR3 is TGTGCCAGTAAAAATCTGGGGGTAGGGCCCGCAGATACGCAGTATTTT. V is TRBV19 and J is TRBJ2-3; D possibly uses TRBD1 or TRBD2 (5 bases each). V lost 7 bases to trimming and J lost 4 bases, with 21 bases between them. The CDR3 spans 16 residues. CDR1 and CDR2 from the germline V gene are LNHDA and SQIVND (reference sequence). Based on the CDR3 plus reference TRBV19 and TRBJ2-3, the full variable domain is DGGITQSPKYLFRKEGQNVTLSCEQNLNHDAMYWYRQDPGQGLRLIYYSQIVNDFQKGDIAEGYSVSREKKESFPLTVTSAQKNPTAFYLCASKNLGVGPADTQYFGPGTRLTVL.

The count of this clone is one. This chain connects TRBV5-1 to TRBJ2-1; D unresolved. This CDR3 region has 14 residues. Per the germline V gene, CDR1 is SGHRS and CDR2 is YFSETQ. V was pared by 3 bases and J by 3 bases, with 10 bases between. CDR3 region: CASSSDGYYNEQFF. For the CDR3, the DNA is TGCGCCAGCAGCTCGGACGGTTACTACAATGAGCAGTTCTTC. The whole variable domain, remainder taken from reference TRBV5-1 and TRBJ2-1, is KAGVTQTPRYLIKTRGQQVTLSCSPISGHRSVSWYQQTPGQGLQFLFEYFSETQRNKGNFPGRFSGRQFSNSRSEMNVSTLELGDSALYLCASSSDGYYNEQFFGPGTRLTVL.

The chain employs TRBV18 and TRBJ2-5; D may be TRBD2 (5 bases). This CDR3 region has 14 residues. V was pared by 3 bases and J by 5 bases, with 13 bases between. The germline CDR1 and CDR2 sequences are KGHSH and LQKENI. This CDR3 reads CASSPRGAGETQYF. Written as DNA, the CDR3 is TGTGCCAGCTCACCTCGGGGAGCCGGCGAGACCCAGTACTTC. Full variable domain (outside the CDR3, taken from reference TRBV18 and TRBJ2-5): NAGVMQNPRHLVRRRGQEARLRCSPMKGHSHVYWYRQLPEEGLKFMVYLQKENIIDESGMPKERFSAEFPKEGPSILRIQQVVRGDSAAYFCASSPRGAGETQYFGPGTRLLVL.

This sequence joins TRBV7-8 and TRBJ2-5; D ambiguous. The CDR3 spans 16 residues. Trimming cost V 3 bases and J 6 bases, with 20 bases left between them. CDR1 and CDR2 from the germline V gene are SGHVS and FQNEAQ. The CDR3 DNA follows: TGTGCCAGCAGCTTGATACGTCAGTGGACGACCAAGACCCAGTACTTC. Translated: CASSLIRQWTTKTQYF.

This chain links TRBV29-1 with TRBJ1-2; D gene uncertain. V lost 4 bases, J lost 2 bases, and 14 bases lay in between. CDR1 and CDR2 from the germline V gene are SQVTM and ANQGSEA. The CDR3 sequence is 14 residues long. CDR3 coding DNA: TGCAGCGTTGGGATCTCGGCCCGGAACTATGGCTACACCTTC. It codes for CSVGISARNYGYTF.

Here the CDR3 reads CASPGGGGMNTEAFF. CDR3 coding DNA: TGTGCCAGCCCCGGTGGGGGCGGTATGAACACTGAAGCTTTCTTT. V is TRBV28 and J is TRBJ1-1, with D possibly TRBD1 on 6 matching bases. The CDR3 is made up of 15 amino acids. CDR1 and CDR2 (germline): MDHEN, SYDVKM. Between the trimmed V and J ends, which lost 8 bases and 0 bases, there was a span of 16 bases.

The chain employs TRBV29-1 and TRBJ1-5; tentatively, D is TRBD1 (5 bases). Trimming stripped 1 base from V and 11 bases from J, with 9 bases between. The CDR3 is 11 residues long. From germline, CDR1 is SQVTM and CDR2 ANQGSEA. The CDR3: CSVEVGLSQHF. The CDR3 DNA follows: TGCAGCGTTGAAGTGGGGCTTTCCCAGCATTTT.

The chain has TRBV7-8 and TRBJ2-2, with TRBD1 matching 8 bases. The germline CDR1 and CDR2 sequences are SGHVS and FQNEAQ. V shed 5 bases and J 2 bases; nucleotides not matched to a gene: 7. CDR3 length: 16 residues. CDR3 in DNA: TGTGCCAGCAGCCCAAGGACAGGGTTTAACACCGGGGAGCTGTTTTTT. Its protein product is CASSPRTGFNTGELFF.

The rearrangement uses TRBV5-6 and TRBJ1-3; 8 positions agree with TRBD1. V lost 3 bases and J lost 4; bases outside the gene matches: 6. The germline gives CDR1 SGHDT, CDR2 YYEEEE. The CDR3 runs to 15 residues. In nucleotides, the CDR3 is TGTGCCAGCAGCTCCCAGGGGGCGAGGGGAAACACCATATATTTT. This sequence encodes CASSSQGARGNTIYF.

Of note for this clone: Other DNA sequences in this specimen translate into the identical CDR3. The chain links TRBV19 to TRBJ1-5, with 7 bases matching TRBD1. Trimming took 3 bases from V and 7 from J; bases not matched to a gene: 6. The germline V gene has CDR1 LNHDA and CDR2 SQIVND (reference sequence). This CDR3 contains 14 residues. CDR3 bases: TGTGCCAGTAGTATCACAGGGGAAGGACAGCCCCAGCATTTT. It codes for CASSITGEGQPQHF.

The rearrangement joins TRBV11-2 to TRBJ2-1, with D maybe TRBD1 (5 bases). Germline loops: CDR1 SGHAT, CDR2 FQNNGV. The V gene lost 3 bases and the J gene lost 1 base, with 16 bases spanning the gap. CDR3 length: 17 amino acids. The CDR3 is CASSLRDSEKSYNEQFF. The CDR3 DNA sequence: TGTGCCAGCAGCTTGCGCGACAGCGAAAAATCCTACAATGAGCAGTTCTTC.